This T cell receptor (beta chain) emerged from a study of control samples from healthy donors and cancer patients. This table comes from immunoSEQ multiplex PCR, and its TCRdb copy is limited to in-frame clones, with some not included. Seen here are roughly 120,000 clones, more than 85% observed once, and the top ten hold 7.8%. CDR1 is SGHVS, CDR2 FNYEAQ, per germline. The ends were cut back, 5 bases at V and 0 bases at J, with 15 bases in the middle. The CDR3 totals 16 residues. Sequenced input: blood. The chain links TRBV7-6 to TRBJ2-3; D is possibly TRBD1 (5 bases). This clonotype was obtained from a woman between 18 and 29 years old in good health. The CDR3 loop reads CASSGTLQDSTDTQYF. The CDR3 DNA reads TGTGCCAGCAGCGGAACTTTACAGGATAGCACAGATACGCAGTATTTT.